Listed below are T cell receptor beta chains from one sample, sequenced in a study of PD-1 blockade in classical Hodgkin lymphoma. The assay was immunoSEQ multiplex PCR, and TCRdb's table has in-frame clones only and misses some. Among about 21,000 clones listed, roughly 94% were seen once. Sequencing was done on a sample of peripheral blood mononuclear cells (PBMCs). The receptor set was obtained from a human donor with classical Hodgkin lymphoma. Each CDR3 is given with its conserved first and last residue. The D gene is left open where the match is weak. Some rows have no size entry. The others give once, few or many, or a class for an expanded clone.

J | V | D | size | CDR3
TRBJ1-2 | TRBV30 | TRBD1 | - | CAGRGGTVENYGYTF
TRBJ2-1 | TRBV9 | TRBD2 | - | CASSPRLAGDHYNEQFF
TRBJ1-1 | TRBV27 | TRBD1 | - | CASSQNPHGQGFFGEAFF
TRBJ2-5 | TRBV25-1 | - | - | CASSDDKGGSRETQYF
TRBJ2-4 | TRBV27 | - | few | CASSFITEAKNIQYF
TRBJ2-7 | TRBV15 | TRBD1 | - | CATSPGDRIPYEQYF
TRBJ1-2 | TRBV25-1 | - | - | CASSASTPNYGYTF
TRBJ2-1 | TRBV11-3 | - | - | CASTPNSTGGLSYNEQFF
TRBJ2-1 | TRBV5-1 | - | - | CASSKTSSYNEQFF
TRBJ1-2 | TRBV12-5 | - | - | CASGTPWGVNYGYTF
TRBJ1-5 | TRBV29-1 | - | - | CSVEVHRDQPQHF
TRBJ1-1 | TRBV6-5 | - | - | CATTRRAIRTEAFF
TRBJ1-1 | TRBV28 | - | - | CASTKSQGRMNTEAFF
TRBJ2-1 | TRBV29-1 | - | few | CSVAGGRSYNEQFF
TRBJ2-3 | TRBV7-2 | - | - | CASSLAQPSTDTQYF
TRBJ2-7 | TRBV7-2 | - | - | CASSLVEGREQYF
TRBJ2-1 | TRBV7-7 | TRBD2 | - | CASSLDSGGSYNEQFF
TRBJ2-5 | TRBV7-2 | TRBD1 | - | CASSWNRGGETQYF
TRBJ1-2 | TRBV6-1 | - | - | CASNVRGGYGYTF
TRBJ2-7 | TRBV15 | TRBD1 | - | CATSIGQGYEQYF
TRBJ2-1 | TRBV19 | - | - | CASSDAAYNEQFF
TRBJ1-1 | TRBV5-1 | TRBD1 | - | CASSRQGARTEAFF
TRBJ2-7 | TRBV6-6 | - | - | CASSPPQSYEQYF
TRBJ1-4 | TRBV7-6 | - | - | CASSLALGPDEKLFF
TRBJ1-4 | TRBV30 | TRBD1 | - | CAWSEDRDEKLFF
TRBJ1-2 | TRBV15 | - | - | CATSRGDRHRTVTF
TRBJ1-1 | TRBV18 | - | - | CASSQRGGVDAVTEAFF
TRBJ1-5 | TRBV19 | - | once | CASSAGRGSNQPQHF